This is a list of T cell receptor beta chains from one sample in a study of blood T cell repertoires in COVID-19. Only in-frame clones appear in the TCRdb table, and some are missing; sequencing was by immunoSEQ multiplex PCR. The sample records some 110,000 clones, 87% being singletons. Sequenced sample: peripheral blood. The origin of the receptors is a human donor in a cohort sampled during active COVID-19. The CDR3 runs from the conserved cysteine through the conserved F or W. A D gene is named only where the DNA matches it firmly. The listing skips clone size in some rows; elsewhere it reads once, few, many or a size class.

>-|-|14|TRBV5-1|TRBJ2-1
CASSLVLGADEQFF
TGCGCCAGCAGCTTGGTTCTGGGGGCGGATGAGCAGTTCTTC
>-|TRBD1|14|TRBV10-3|TRBJ1-1
CAITGTGPGTEAFF
TGTGCCATCACCGGGACAGGCCCAGGCACTGAAGCTTTCTTT
>-|TRBD1|16|TRBV9|TRBJ1-1
CASSVGQGATNTEAFF
TGTGCCAGCAGCGTAGGTCAGGGGGCGACGAACACTGAAGCTTTCTTT
>-|-|13|TRBV6-2/TRBV6-3|TRBJ2-5
CASSLLPRETQYF
TGTGCCAGCAGCCTTCTCCCACGGGAGACCCAGTACTTC
>-|-|14|TRBV11-2|TRBJ1-6
CASSLGLGARALHF
TGTGCCAGCAGCTTAGGTTTGGGGGCTCGGGCCCTCCACTTT
>-|TRBD1|14|TRBV5-4|TRBJ2-7
CASSLSGQGLEQYF
TGTGCCAGCAGCTTGAGTGGACAGGGGCTCGAGCAGTACTTC
>-|TRBD1|15|TRBV7-2|TRBJ1-2
CASSPRDRDLYGYTF
TGTGCCAGCAGCCCCCGGGACAGGGATCTGTATGGCTACACCTTC
>-|TRBD1|16|TRBV10-3|TRBJ1-4
CAISERAGQGNEKLFF
TGTGCCATCAGTGAGAGGGCGGGACAGGGTAATGAAAAACTGTTTTTT
>-|TRBD2|15|TRBV4-2|TRBJ2-1
CASSQELAGGLAQFF
TGTGCCAGCAGCCAAGAACTAGCGGGTGGCCTAGCGCAGTTCTTC
>-|TRBD1|15|TRBV7-8|TRBJ2-1
CASRAGTGRYNEQFF
TGTGCCAGCAGAGCCGGGACAGGGAGGTACAATGAGCAGTTCTTC
>-|TRBD1|14|TRBV19|TRBJ2-7
CASSISGDSCEQYF
TGTGCCAGTAGTATAAGTGGGGACAGTTGCGAGCAGTACTTC
>-|TRBD1|14|TRBV7-9|TRBJ1-6
CASSLSGGGSPLHF
TGTGCCAGCAGCTTATCAGGGGGTGGTTCACCCCTCCACTTT
>once|TRBD2|16|TRBV18|TRBJ2-2
CASSSQRGGRIGELFF
TGTGCCAGCTCATCTCAGCGGGGGGGCCGGATCGGGGAGCTGTTTTTT
>-|-|15|TRBV5-5|TRBJ1-1
CASSLPRVPNTEAFF
TGTGCCAGCAGCCTGCCCAGGGTACCGAACACTGAAGCTTTCTTT
>-|TRBD1|14|TRBV5-1|TRBJ2-7
CASTTGTGESEQYF
TGCGCCAGCACGACCGGGACAGGGGAATCCGAGCAGTACTTC
>-|-|13|TRBV29-1|TRBJ1-1
CSVPGHPNTEAFF
TGCAGCGTTCCGGGACACCCGAACACTGAAGCTTTCTTT
>-|TRBD1|16|TRBV11-3|TRBJ2-2
CASSPGDRHITGELFF
TGTGCCAGCAGCCCAGGGGACAGGCATATCACCGGGGAGCTGTTTTTT
>-|TRBD1|15|TRBV7-6|TRBJ1-2
CASSLGTDPNYGYTF
TGTGCCAGCAGCCTCGGGACAGACCCTAACTATGGCTACACCTTC
>-|TRBD1|15|TRBV5-6|TRBJ2-1
CASSWQGAGYNEQFF
TGTGCCAGCAGCTGGCAGGGGGCGGGCTACAATGAGCAGTTCTTC
>once|-|16|TRBV19|TRBJ2-1
CASSTTRLSSYNEQFF
TGTGCCAGTAGTACAACTAGATTGTCCTCCTACAATGAGCAGTTCTTC
>-|-|16|TRBV9|TRBJ2-2
CASSVAQSPNTGELFF
TGTGCCAGCAGCGTAGCTCAGTCTCCAAACACCGGGGAGCTGTTTTTT
>-|TRBD1|20|TRBV4-1|TRBJ1-2
CASSQDRVLRGQGGRYGYTF
TGCGCCAGCAGCCAAGATAGAGTCTTAAGGGGACAGGGGGGACGATATGGCTACACCTTC
>-|TRBD1|14|TRBV28|TRBJ1-1
CASSAGGAGTEAFF
TGTGCCAGCAGTGCAGGGGGCGCGGGCACTGAAGCTTTCTTT
>-|TRBD1|15|TRBV7-2|TRBJ1-4
CASSSHRGRNEKLFF
TGTGCCAGCAGTTCACACAGGGGGCGCAATGAAAAACTGTTTTTT
>-|-|15|TRBV5-1|TRBJ2-3
CASSLEAASTDTQYF
TGCGCCAGCAGCTTGGAGGCGGCTAGCACAGATACGCAGTATTTT
>-|-|18|TRBV3-1/TRBV3-2|TRBJ2-1
CASSQVGPTREMMNEQFF
TGTGCCAGCAGCCAAGTCGGTCCTACCCGGGAGATGATGAATGAGCAGTTCTTC
>-|-|15|TRBV11-3|TRBJ2-1
CASNPKGGGPGEQFF
TGTGCCAGCAACCCGAAGGGGGGAGGGCCGGGTGAGCAGTTCTTC
>-|TRBD1|15|TRBV4-1|TRBJ2-7
CASSRPGQGSYEQYF
TGCGCCAGCAGCCGGCCGGGACAGGGCTCCTACGAGCAGTACTTC
>-|TRBD1|16|TRBV18|TRBJ1-1
CASSQTTPTGGYKAFF
TGTGCCAGCTCACAAACGACCCCGACAGGGGGCTATAAAGCTTTCTTT
>-|TRBD1|15|TRBV11-2|TRBJ2-3
CASSPLNQGADTQYF
TGTGCCAGCAGCCCTCTTAACCAGGGGGCAGATACGCAGTATTTT
>few|-|15|TRBV4-2|TRBJ1-2
CASSQEGLPAGGYTF
TGTGCCAGCAGCCAAGAGGGACTTCCCGCGGGGGGCTACACCTTC
>-|TRBD2|16|TRBV7-2|TRBJ2-7
CASRLPGLAGANEQYF
TGTGCCAGCAGACTACCGGGACTAGCGGGAGCAAACGAGCAGTACTTC
>-|TRBD2|14|TRBV5-1|TRBJ2-3
CASVYAGGTDTQYF
TGCGCCAGCGTTTACGCGGGGGGCACAGATACGCAGTATTTT
>once|TRBD1|14|TRBV5-4|TRBJ1-1
CASSLGTGNTEAFF
TGTGCCAGCAGCCTTGGGACAGGGAACACTGAAGCTTTCTTT
>-|TRBD1|17|TRBV18|TRBJ1-6
CASSPKEGQGIRSPLHF
TGTGCCAGCTCGCCCAAAGAGGGACAGGGGATCAGGTCACCCCTCCACTTT
>-|TRBD2|14|TRBV9|TRBJ2-7
CASSIAGGFYEQYF
TGTGCCAGCAGTATAGCGGGAGGTTTCTACGAGCAGTACTTC
>medium-sized|-|16|TRBV11-2|TRBJ2-1
CASSLRQGIPLNEQFF
TGTGCCAGCAGCTTACGGCAGGGAATTCCCCTCAATGAGCAGTTCTTC